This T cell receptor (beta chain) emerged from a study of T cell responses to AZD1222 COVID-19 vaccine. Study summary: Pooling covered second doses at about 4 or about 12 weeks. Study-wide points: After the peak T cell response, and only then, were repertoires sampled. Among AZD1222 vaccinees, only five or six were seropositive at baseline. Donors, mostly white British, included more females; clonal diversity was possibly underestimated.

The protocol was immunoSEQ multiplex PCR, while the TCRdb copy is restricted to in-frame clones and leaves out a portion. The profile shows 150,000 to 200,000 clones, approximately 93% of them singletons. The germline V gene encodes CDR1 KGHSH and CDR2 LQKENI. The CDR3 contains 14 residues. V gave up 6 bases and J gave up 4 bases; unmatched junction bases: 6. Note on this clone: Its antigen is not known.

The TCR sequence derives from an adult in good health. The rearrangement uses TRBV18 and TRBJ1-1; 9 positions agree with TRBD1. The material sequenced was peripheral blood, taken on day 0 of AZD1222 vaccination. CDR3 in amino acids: CASSQDRGITEAFF. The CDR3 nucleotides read TGTGCCAGCTCTCAGGACAGGGGAATCACTGAAGCTTTCTTT.